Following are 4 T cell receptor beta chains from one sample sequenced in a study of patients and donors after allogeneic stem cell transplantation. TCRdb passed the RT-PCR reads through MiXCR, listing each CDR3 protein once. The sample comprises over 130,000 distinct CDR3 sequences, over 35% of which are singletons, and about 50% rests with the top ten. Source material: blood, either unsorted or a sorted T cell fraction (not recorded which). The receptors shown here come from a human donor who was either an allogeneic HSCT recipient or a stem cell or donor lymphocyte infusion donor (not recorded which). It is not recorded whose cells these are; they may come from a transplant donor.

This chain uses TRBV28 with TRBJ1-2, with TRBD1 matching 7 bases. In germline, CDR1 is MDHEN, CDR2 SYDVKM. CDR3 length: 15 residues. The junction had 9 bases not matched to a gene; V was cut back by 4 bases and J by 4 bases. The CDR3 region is CASSSETGQIYGYTF. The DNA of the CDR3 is TGTGCCAGCAGTTCGGAGACGGGACAGATCTATGGCTACACCTTC.

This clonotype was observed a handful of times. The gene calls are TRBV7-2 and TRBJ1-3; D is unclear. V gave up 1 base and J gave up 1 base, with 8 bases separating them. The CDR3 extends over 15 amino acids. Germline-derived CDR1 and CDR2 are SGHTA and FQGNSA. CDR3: CASSLESGSGNTIYF. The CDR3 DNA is TGTGCCAGCAGCTTAGAGTCAGGATCTGGAAACACCATATATTTT.

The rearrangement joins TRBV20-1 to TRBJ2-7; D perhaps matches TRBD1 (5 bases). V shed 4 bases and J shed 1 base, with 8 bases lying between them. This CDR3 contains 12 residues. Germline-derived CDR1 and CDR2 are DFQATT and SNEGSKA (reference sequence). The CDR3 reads CSAITGSYEQYF. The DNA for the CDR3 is TGCAGTGCTATAACAGGTTCCTACGAGCAGTACTTC.

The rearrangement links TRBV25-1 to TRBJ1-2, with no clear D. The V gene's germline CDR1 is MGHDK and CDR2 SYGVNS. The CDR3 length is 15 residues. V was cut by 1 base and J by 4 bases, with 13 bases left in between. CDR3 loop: CASSESGRLGYGYTF. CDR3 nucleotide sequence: TGTGCCAGCAGTGAATCTGGCAGGTTAGGCTATGGCTACACCTTC.